This T cell receptor beta chain derives from a study of T cell repertoires in cytomegalovirus infection. Study-wide findings and caveats: Ex vivo responses were dominated by HLA-C-restricted CMV-specific TCR beta clonotypes.

TCRdb itself ran the reads through MiXCR, one entry per CDR3 protein. The repertoire includes some 320,000 distinct CDR3 sequences, more than 8% of them detected once, and around 4% sits in the top ten. There are many counts of this clonotype. Its specificity is unknown. V gave up 6 bases and J gave up 3 bases; unmatched junction bases: 8. CDR1 is MNHEY and CDR2 is SVGEGT in the germline V gene. The CDR3 covers 16 residues. The TCR comes from a human donor in good health (CMV status not recorded). Some clones in this sample may be carry-over from other donors' samples. This chain links TRBV6-2 or TRBV6-3 with TRBJ2-1, with 10 nucleotides matching TRBD2. Source material: PBMCs. The CDR3 region is CASRKRAGGLYNEQFF. The CDR3 DNA is TGTGCCAGCAGAAAAAGAGCGGGGGGGCTCTACAATGAGCAGTTCTTC.